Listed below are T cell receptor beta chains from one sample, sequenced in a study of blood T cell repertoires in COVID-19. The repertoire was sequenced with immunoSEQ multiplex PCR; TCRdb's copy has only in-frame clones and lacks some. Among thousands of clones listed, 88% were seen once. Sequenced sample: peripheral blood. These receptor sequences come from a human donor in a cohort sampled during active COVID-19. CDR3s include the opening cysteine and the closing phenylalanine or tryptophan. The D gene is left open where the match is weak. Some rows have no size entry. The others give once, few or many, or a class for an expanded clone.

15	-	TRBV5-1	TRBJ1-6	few	TGCGCCAGCAGCGGGCTGACAGGTGAAAATTCACCCCTCCACTTT	CASSGLTGENSPLHF
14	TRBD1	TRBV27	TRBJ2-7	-	TGTGCCAGCAGTTCTCTGACAGGGCCCTACGAGCAGTACTTC	CASSSLTGPYEQYF
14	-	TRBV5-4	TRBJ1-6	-	TGTGCCAGCAGCTTGGGACAGAGCGATTCACCCCTCCACTTT	CASSLGQSDSPLHF
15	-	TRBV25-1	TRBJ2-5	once	TGTGCCAGCAGTTTTCACACGATTCTTCAAGAGACCCAGTACTTC	CASSFHTILQETQYF
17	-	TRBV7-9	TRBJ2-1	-	TGTGCCAGCAGCCCCCCTGGAGCGGGCAGCTCCTACAATGAGCAGTTCTTC	CASSPPGAGSSYNEQFF
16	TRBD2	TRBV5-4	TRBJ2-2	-	TGTGCCAGCAGCTTCCTAGCGGGAGGTCTTTCCGGGGAGCTGTTTTTT	CASSFLAGGLSGELFF
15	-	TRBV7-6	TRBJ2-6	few	TGTGCCAGCAGCGCTTCCGGGTCTGGGGCCAACGTCCTGACTTTC	CASSASGSGANVLTF
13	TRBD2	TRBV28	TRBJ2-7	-	TGTGCCAGCAGGACCCCCGGGGGGTTCGAGCAGTACTTC	CASRTPGGFEQYF
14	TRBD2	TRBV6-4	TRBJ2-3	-	TGTGCCAGCAGTACTGGACTAGCCACAGATACGCAGTATTTT	CASSTGLATDTQYF
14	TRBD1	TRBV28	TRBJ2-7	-	TGTGCCAGCAGTCCGGGACAGAACCTCTACGAGCAGTACTTC	CASSPGQNLYEQYF
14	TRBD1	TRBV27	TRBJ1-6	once	TGTGCCAGCAGTTTGGGACAGTATAATTCACCCCTCCACTTT	CASSLGQYNSPLHF
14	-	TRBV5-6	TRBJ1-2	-	TGTGCCAGCAGCTTGGGACAGTACCCCCTAGGCTACACCTTC	CASSLGQYPLGYTF
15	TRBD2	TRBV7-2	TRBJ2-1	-	TGTGCCAGCAGCTCCATCGGACTAGGTAGGAATGAGCAGTTCTTC	CASSSIGLGRNEQFF
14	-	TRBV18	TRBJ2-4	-	TGTGCCAGCTCACCGTCGACTAGTAAAAACATTCAGTACTTC	CASSPSTSKNIQYF
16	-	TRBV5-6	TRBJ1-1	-	TGTGCCAGCAGCTTGGGTGCAGGGAGGATAGTCACTGAAGCTTTCTTT	CASSLGAGRIVTEAFF
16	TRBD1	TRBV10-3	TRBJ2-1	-	TGTGCCATAATGAGGGCCGGACAGGGGGCCTACAATGAGCAGTTCTTC	CAIMRAGQGAYNEQFF
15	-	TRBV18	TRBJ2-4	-	TGTGCCAGCTCACCTAACTGGGCCGTCAAAAACATTCAGTACTTC	CASSPNWAVKNIQYF
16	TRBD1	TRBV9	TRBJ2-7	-	TGTGCCAGCAGCGTAGGCGGGACAGGGGGGACCTACGAGCAGTACTTC	CASSVGGTGGTYEQYF
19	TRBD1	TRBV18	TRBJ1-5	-	TGTGCCAGCTCATCTGGAGTTGGGACAGGGGTGTGGGGCAATCAGCCCCAGCATTTT	CASSSGVGTGVWGNQPQHF
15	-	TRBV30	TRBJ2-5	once	TGTGCCTGGAGTGTAGAGGGCCTAACTTGGGAGACCCAGTACTTC	CAWSVEGLTWETQYF
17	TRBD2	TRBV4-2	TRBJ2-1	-	TGTGCCAGCAGCCAAGATGCCGGGACTAGCGGCTACAATGAGCAGTTCTTC	CASSQDAGTSGYNEQFF
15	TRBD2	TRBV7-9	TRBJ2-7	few	TGTGCCAGCAGCTTAGTCGCGGGGGGTTCCCCTGAGCAGTACTTC	CASSLVAGGSPEQYF
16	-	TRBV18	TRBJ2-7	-	TGTGCCAGCTCACCACCACAGGGCCTACCTCCCTACGAGCAGTACTTC	CASSPPQGLPPYEQYF
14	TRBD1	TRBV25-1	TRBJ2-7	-	TGTGCCAGCAGTGAAGGGGGACAGTTCTACGAGCAGTACTTC	CASSEGGQFYEQYF
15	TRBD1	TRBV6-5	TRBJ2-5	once	TGTGCCAGCAGGACTTCACAGGGGGCTGGTGAGACCCAGTACTTC	CASRTSQGAGETQYF
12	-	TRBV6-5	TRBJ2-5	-	TGTGCCAGCAGTACAGACGCCGAGACCCAGTACTTC	CASSTDAETQYF
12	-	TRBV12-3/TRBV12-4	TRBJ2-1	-	TGTGCCAGCAGTGACCGGAGGGTTGAGCAGTTCTTC	CASSDRRVEQFF
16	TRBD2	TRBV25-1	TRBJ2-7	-	TGTGCCAGCAGTGCCCTCGGGACTAGCGGTCGGTACGAGCAGTACTTC	CASSALGTSGRYEQYF
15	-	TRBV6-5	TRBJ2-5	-	TGTGCCAGCAGTCCCCCCACCGGGATCGATGGGGCCCAGTACTTC	CASSPPTGIDGAQYF